This T cell receptor (beta chain) was found in a study of OX40 agonist ivuxolimab in advanced cancers. About the study as a whole: Ivuxolimab, which targeted the costimulatory receptor OX40 (CD134), was an agonistic, fully human IgG2 monoclonal antibody. Intravenous ivuxolimab was administered to patients every 2 weeks at six dose levels: 0.01, 0.1, 0.3, 1.5, 3 and 10 mg/kg. Of the roughly 52 dose-escalation patients, hepatocellular carcinoma was present in about 20, melanoma in around 15, renal cell carcinoma in 9 and head and neck cancer in 9. In the dose-escalation cohort, nearly 85% of patients were male, and the mean age was 60 years with a range of roughly 20 to 80. Prior anti-PD-1, anti-PD-L1 or anti-CTLA-4 therapy was permitted, and roughly two fifths of dose-escalation patients had received checkpoint inhibitors. Three dose-escalation patients achieved partial responses, one with hepatocellular carcinoma and two with cutaneous melanoma. Peripheral TCRbeta sequencing was intended to test whether TCR sequence diversity was altered and clonal T-cell expansion was caused by ivuxolimab. The monotherapy dose-escalation portion (N ≈ 57 patients) of the phase I ivuxolimab trial is reported in the paper.

What the work shows at the level of the full study, not this receptor alone: At doses from 0.1 to 3.0 mg/kg, clonal expansion was seen in both CD4+ and CD8+ blood T cells between baseline and week 6. Low levels of normalized T-cell clonal expansion were also seen in some patients who did not respond. In the 0.1-3.0 mg/kg groups, partial responders had among the lowest normalized peripheral clonal expansion, particularly in CD8+ T cells. After ivuxolimab, more expanded clones were found on average in CD8+ T cells than in CD4+ T cells. The antigen specificity of the clonally expanded peripheral T cells was not determined.

Worth noting for this clone: What antigen it recognizes has not been identified. Per-base qualities were not stored, and no clone one base away is much larger.

The trial excluded patients who had a history of autoimmune disease or were on systemic immunosuppression. Peripheral blood for TCR sequencing was collected from all dose cohorts at baseline, on cycle 4 day 1, and on cycle 7 day 1. The samples were drawn from a first-in-human, open-label, multicenter phase I dose-escalation trial of ivuxolimab. Adults with locally advanced or metastatic melanoma, renal cell, hepatocellular, or head and neck squamous cell carcinoma were enrolled in the trial. CD4+ and CD8+ T cells were sorted separately from peripheral blood before TCR sequencing. Germline trimming: 1 base from V, 3 bases from J; junction bases outside gene matches: 2. Taken from cysteine to phenylalanine, the CDR3 has 15 residues. Only the CDR3 region is kept as DNA, spanning 45 bases read in frame from base 1. For CDR1 and CDR2, the germline V gene lists MDHEN and SYDVKM. Genomic DNA was extracted from sorted cells for sequencing of the TCRbeta CDR3 region. TCRbeta CDR3 regions were sequenced using the immunoSEQ Assay. Sourced from immuneACCESS, this table was stored by TCRdb with only in-frame sequences that have V and J called. A share of the clones is absent; for the studies checked, an unresolved V gene accounts for under half, and the remainder has no known explanation. For this sample the table gives tens of thousands of clones, of which approximately 81% were detected only once. The ten largest clonotypes hold around a quarter of the sample.

The receptor chain draws on TRBV28 and TRBJ2-2; TRBD1 matches 7 bases in the middle. The sample consisted of CD4+ or CD8+ T cells sorted from blood, taken in a trial of the OX40 agonist ivuxolimab. This sequence was found in an adult with an advanced solid tumor such as melanoma, head and neck, liver or kidney cancer. CDR3 reads: CASSLYQGDTGELFF. The sequenced DNA is TGTGCCAGCAGTTTATATCAGGGGGACACCGGGGAGCTGTTTTTT.